The entry below describes one T cell receptor beta chain. This clone has just one count. Its antigen is unknown. Nothing much larger sits one base from this clone, and base qualities are not available. The sample carries other DNA sequences with the same CDR3. This sample was taken from a study of shared clonotypes between healthy human individuals (dated by TCRdb to 2020 to 2022). About the study as a whole: The cohort comprised a couple of women and three men aged 18 to 49 years. For each donor, three plates each were used for CD4 naive and CD4 memory, two plates were used for CD8 naive, and one plate was used for CD8 memory. To estimate repertoire size and how much clonotypes are shared between individuals, the study performed deep sequencing of blood TCR repertoires from roughly five healthy adults. Libraries were prepared and TCR repertoires were sequenced by different laboratories using diverse techniques, in order to increase sequencing depth and limit assay-specific biases. Leukapheresis yielded between about 0.85 and 9 billion PBMCs per donor. What the authors observed across the whole study: Because the study included a small number of donors, the genetic and exposure-history diversity represented was limited. Higher generation probabilities were observed for clonotypes shared by all four sorted-subset donors than for non-shared clonotypes. Even with the large sequencing depth, rarefaction of the sorted-subset datasets indicated that sequencing was incomplete. Sampling was limited to blood, and TCR repertoires in tissue likely differ from TCR repertoires in blood. Approximately 5% of naive CD4, 3.5% of naive CD8, roughly 2.4% of memory CD4, and 0.4% of memory CD8 clonotypes were shared across several donors. Pairwise subsampling indicated that sequencing depth was expected to affect the degree of clonotype sharing among donors. Naive subsets generally had larger estimated clonotype richness than memory subsets did.

Using the deep immunoSEQ assay, TCR CDR3 regions were amplified from genomic DNA by multiplex PCR. Extracted genomic DNA from each cell subset was spread evenly across all wells of several immunoSEQ 96-well plates, with each plate serving as a replicate. Each replicate PCR for sorted subsets received around 210 ng genomic DNA, equal to about 30,000 T cell genomes. The purified libraries were quantified using a Qubit 3.0 fluorometer, sized with a Bioanalyzer 2100, and then quantified again using the KAPA Library Quantification kit. A separate single-read 150-cycle Illumina NextSeq 550 flow cell was used to sequence each immunoSEQ 96-well plate. The authors' analysis ran thus. Because the immunoSEQ output included only junctional sequences and no quality scores, the filtering could not be the same as the filtering used for full-length reads. To assign V/J genes and CDR3, sequences were annotated against IMGT germline references using PyIR, a Python wrapper for IgBLAST v1.9. Reads were filtered out if the reads had weak V/J assignments (E-value above 1e-6), no CDR3, stop codons, out-of-frame junctions, or ambiguous translated residues. V3J clonotypes were defined as sequences sharing the same inferred V gene, J gene, and CDR3 amino acid sequence. Percentage overlap between repertoires was computed as shared unique clonotypes divided by the size of the smaller repertoire. Repertoire richness was assessed with RTK rarefaction, the Chao1 estimator, and Recon v2.1 estimates of unobserved clonotypes. Generation probabilities were computed with OLGA for all TCRbeta clonotypes obtained by the gDNA method from a few donors. TCRdb stores this immuneACCESS table with in-frame sequences only. Part of the clones is absent; in the studies checked, under half of the shortfall reflects unresolved V genes, and no reason is known for the rest. The DNA gave D and trimming, while V, J and clone size come from that table. For this sample there are millions of clones; 90% to 95% appear just once. The ten largest account for 0.13% to 0.15% of the sample.

The donors were healthy, HIV-negative adults who had no recently reported acute infections or vaccinations. All donors were Caucasian adults living in Nashville, Tennessee, USA. Magnetic negative selection was used to enrich CD4+ T cells, after which naive cells were positively selected on CD45RA and the negative fraction became the memory subset. Blood was collected by leukapheresis, and PBMCs were isolated by Ficoll-Histopaque density gradient centrifugation and then cryopreserved in liquid nitrogen vapor phase. Analytical flow cytometry was used to check the purity and quantity of each magnetically sorted T cell population. Genomic DNA was isolated from every sorted fraction and measured by UV absorbance on a Nanodrop 2000c. The germline V gene encodes CDR1 SNHLY and CDR2 FYNNEI. The CDR3 has 13 amino acids, counting the end cysteine and phenylalanine. The read is trimmed to its CDR3 DNA, 39 bases read in frame from base 1. V and J are truncated by 4 bases and 7 bases respectively, leaving an intervening sequence of 13 bases.

Sequencing was carried out using naive CD4+ T cells sorted from blood. The sample's cell subset or site label, decoded: CD45RA+ positively selected. Recombination connected TRBV2 to TRBJ1-2, and perhaps TRBD1 as D gene, on 6 matching bases. This receptor was identified in a man between 18 and 35 years old in good health. The DNA sequence is as follows: TGTGCCAGCAGTGTAACAGGGATATCTGGCTACACCTTC. It encodes CASSVTGISGYTF. Extended through the reference TRBV2 and TRBJ1-2 proteins, this CDR3 yields the full variable domain: EPEVTQTPSHQVTQMGQEVILRCVPISNHLYFYWYRQILGQKVEFLVSFYNNEISEKSEIFDDQFSVERPDGSNFTLKIRSTKLEDSAMYFCASSVTGISGYTFGSGTRLTVV.